Below, 30 T cell receptor beta chains from the same sample are listed, as sequenced in a study of T cell responses to AZD1222 COVID-19 vaccine. Profiling relied on immunoSEQ multiplex PCR, and the TCRdb table lists in-frame clones only, not all of them. The table has approximately 88,000 clones, more than 75% seen once. Sequencing was performed on peripheral blood, taken on day 0 of AZD1222 vaccination. All receptors derive from an adult in good health.

The chain joins TRBV5-1 to TRBJ1-6, with D uncertain. Germline V lookup: CDR1 SGHRS, CDR2 YFSETQ. Trimming cost V 1 base and J 11 bases, with 13 bases left between them. This CDR3 spans 14 amino acids. The DNA for the CDR3 is TGCGCCAGCAGCTTGAACCGGGGTCGGCCACCCCTCCACTTT. Amino acids: CASSLNRGRPPLHF.

V is TRBV6-5 and J is TRBJ2-1; 13 bases align to TRBD2. The trim removed 8 bases at V and 10 bases at J, leaving 11 bases unmatched. Germline CDR1 MNHEY, CDR2 SVGAGI. This CDR3 comprises 15 residues. CDR3: CASSTSGRSGREQFF. The CDR3 nucleotides are TGTGCCAGCTCGACTAGCGGGAGGTCCGGGAGGGAGCAGTTCTTC.

This clone was seen a few times. The chain combines TRBV6-5 with TRBJ2-5; possibly TRBD1 or TRBD2 for D (5 bases each). The germline gives CDR1 MNHEY, CDR2 SVGAGI. V gave up 2 bases and J gave up 5 bases, with 18 bases separating them. The CDR3 runs to 16 residues. CDR3 residues: CASSYDGTQGLETQYF. CDR3 nucleotide sequence: TGTGCCAGCAGTTACGATGGGACCCAGGGTTTGGAGACCCAGTACTTC.

The V gene is TRBV18, the J gene TRBJ1-4; D unclear. Germline values: CDR1 KGHSH, CDR2 LQKENI. The V end was cut by 2 bases, the J end by 4 bases, with 11 bases between. This CDR3 comprises 15 residues. Written as DNA, the CDR3 is TGTGCCAGCTCACCAGCTGGGAAGGATAATGAAAAACTGTTTTTT. Translation gives CASSPAGKDNEKLFF.

The CDR3 is CASSPNFSEKLFF. The CDR3 DNA sequence: TGCGCCAGCAGCCCAAACTTCAGCGAAAAACTGTTTTTT. The V and J genes are TRBV4-3 and TRBJ1-4; D unclear. Between the trimmed V and J ends, which lost 4 bases and 8 bases, there was a span of 11 bases. The CDR3 has 13 amino acids. The germline V gene encodes CDR1 LGHNA and CDR2 YSLEER.

This rearrangement joins TRBV19 to TRBJ2-1, with 10 bases that match TRBD1. The CDR3 sequence is 16 residues long. The trim removed 3 bases at V and 4 bases at J, leaving 6 bases unmatched. Germline loops: CDR1 LNHDA, CDR2 SQIVND (reference sequence). CDR3 nucleotide sequence: TGTGCCAGTAGTATGAGCCGACAGGGGGCATACAATGAGCAGTTCTTC. It translates to CASSMSRQGAYNEQFF. Drawing the rest from reference TRBV19 and TRBJ2-1, the complete variable domain is DGGITQSPKYLFRKEGQNVTLSCEQNLNHDAMYWYRQDPGQGLRLIYYSQIVNDFQKGDIAEGYSVSREKKESFPLTVTSAQKNPTAFYLCASSMSRQGAYNEQFFGPGTRLTVL.

V usage is TRBV18 and J usage is TRBJ2-7; D is possibly TRBD1 or TRBD2 (5 bases each). The CDR3 is made up of 14 amino acids. V dropped 0 bases and J dropped 2 bases, with 8 bases sitting between them. The V gene's germline CDR1 is KGHSH and CDR2 LQKENI. The CDR3: CASSPPGTAYEQYF. The DNA of the CDR3 is TGTGCCAGCTCACCACCTGGGACCGCCTACGAGCAGTACTTC.

The chain recombines TRBV7-8 with TRBJ2-2, with D possibly TRBD1 on 6 matching bases. Germline V lookup: CDR1 SGHVS, CDR2 FQNEAQ. The CDR3 spans 18 residues. Trimming pared 5 bases from V and 4 bases from J, leaving 23 bases between. CDR3 protein: CASSPERGLGASTGELFF. The CDR3 DNA is TGTGCCAGCAGCCCAGAAAGGGGGTTGGGCGCGAGCACCGGGGAGCTGTTTTTT.

The chain is built from TRBV5-1 and TRBJ1-2, with D unclear. The CDR3 contains 13 residues. V was trimmed by 0 bases and J by 4 bases, leaving 7 bases between them. Germline-derived CDR1 and CDR2 are SGHRS and YFSETQ. The CDR3 DNA is TGCGCCAGCAGCTTGGGTCCTCTCTATGGCTACACCTTC. Its translation is CASSLGPLYGYTF.

Comments on this clone: Other DNA sequences in this specimen translate into the identical CDR3. The rearrangement joins TRBV7-9 to TRBJ2-2; tentatively, D is TRBD2 (6 bases). V gave up 1 base and J gave up 1 base, with 7 bases separating them. Germline V lookup: CDR1 SEHNR, CDR2 FQNEAQ (reference sequence). CDR3 size: 15 residues. The CDR3 nucleotides are TGTGCCAGCAGCTTAGTAGCGGTGAACACCGGGGAGCTGTTTTTT. Its translation is CASSLVAVNTGELFF. Looking up the rest from reference TRBV7-9 and TRBJ2-2 gives the full variable domain: DTGVSQNPRHKITKRGQNVTFRCDPISEHNRLYWYRQTLGQGPEFLTYFQNEAQLEKSRLLSDRFSAERPKGSFSTLEIQRTEQGDSAMYLCASSLVAVNTGELFFGEGSRLTVL.

The V gene is TRBV14, the J gene TRBJ1-1, with D unclear. This CDR3 comprises 12 residues. Per the germline V gene, CDR1 is SGHDN and CDR2 is FVKESK. V was shortened by 3 bases and J by 7 bases, with 9 bases between the two germline ends. In DNA form, the CDR3 reads TGTGCCAGCAGCCACCATAACGTTGAAGCTTTCTTT. It specifies CASSHHNVEAFF.

The chain couples TRBV5-4 to TRBJ2-5; no reliable D call. Germline values: CDR1 SGHNT, CDR2 YYREEE (reference sequence). V gave up 4 bases and J gave up 5 bases, with 21 bases separating them. This CDR3 comprises 16 residues. The CDR3 protein is CASSPARPNSPETQYF. CDR3 sequence (DNA): TGTGCCAGCAGCCCCGCCCGCCCCAATAGCCCGGAGACCCAGTACTTC.

This chain links TRBV7-2 with TRBJ1-1; D is ambiguous. Trimming took off 2 bases at V and 0 bases at J, with 10 bases between the two ends. The CDR3 contains 15 residues. Germline V CDR1 and CDR2: SGHTA, FQGNSA. CDR3 protein: CASSLYQLMNTEAFF. The CDR3 bases are TGTGCCAGCAGCTTATACCAGTTAATGAACACTGAAGCTTTCTTT.

Comment on this clone: A read error may produce the germline difference seen at one junction end. The V call is TRBV6-6, the J call TRBJ2-5; D is unclear. The CDR3 runs 11 residues. Germline values: CDR1 MNHNY, CDR2 SVGAGI (reference sequence). CDR3 in amino acids: CASSTKDLVNF. For the CDR3, the DNA is TGTGCCAGCAGCACGAAGGATCTAGTAAACTTC.

Written as DNA, the CDR3 is TGTGCCAGCAGCCGCGGGTTCCGGGAAAATCAGCCCCAGCATTTT. This codes for CASSRGFRENQPQHF. The V call is TRBV5-8, the J call TRBJ1-5; D remains unclear. There are 15 residues in the CDR3. Germline V gene sequence: CDR1 SGHTS, CDR2 YDEGEE. V lost 4 bases to trimming and J lost 4 bases, with 15 bases between them.

The chain carries TRBV5-1 and TRBJ1-2; the D is unclear. V was shortened by 0 bases and J by 2 bases, with 5 bases between the two germline ends. The CDR3 consists of 13 residues. Germline loops: CDR1 SGHRS, CDR2 YFSETQ. The DNA of the CDR3 is TGCGCCAGCAGCTTGGACAGCAACTATGGCTACACCTTC. Protein product: CASSLDSNYGYTF.

J is TRBJ2-7 and V is TRBV3-1 (or the pseudogene TRBV3-2); perhaps TRBD2 as D (5 bases). V dropped 5 bases and J dropped 3 bases, with 14 bases sitting between them. The germline CDR1 and CDR2 sequences are LGHDT and YNNKEL (reference sequence). This CDR3 region has 14 residues. The CDR3 loop is CASSSAGNLYEQYF. The CDR3 DNA reads TGTGCCAGCAGCTCGGCGGGTAACCTCTACGAGCAGTACTTC.

The rearrangement joins TRBV28 to TRBJ2-7, with TRBD2 as a possible D gene (6 bases). The CDR3 runs to 13 residues. Per germline, CDR1 MDHEN and CDR2 SYDVKM. The V end lost 2 bases, the J end lost 3 bases, and 8 bases lay between the germline ends. This CDR3 reads CASSLGGNYEQYF. In DNA, the CDR3 is TGTGCCAGCAGTTTAGGGGGGAACTACGAGCAGTACTTC. Using reference TRBV28 and TRBJ2-7 for the parts outside the CDR3, the full variable domain is DVKVTQSSRYLVKRTGEKVFLECVQDMDHENMFWYRQDPGLGLRLIYFSYDVKMKEKGDIPEGYSVSREKKERFSLILESASTNQTSMYLCASSLGGNYEQYFGPGTRLTVT.

CDR3 residues: CASSLRREQYF. DNA of the CDR3: TGTGCCAGCAGCCTCCGTCGCGAGCAGTACTTC. The chain couples TRBV5-8 to TRBJ2-7; D not resolved. With 4 bases removed from V and 6 bases from J, the gap between germline ends came to 8 bases. The CDR3 runs to 11 residues. CDR1 and CDR2 from the germline V gene are SGHTS and YDEGEE.

This chain joins TRBV28 and TRBJ1-5, with unresolved D. Germline-derived CDR1 and CDR2 are MDHEN and SYDVKM. V was shortened by 3 bases and J by 0 bases, with 9 bases between the two germline ends. The length of the CDR3 is 15 residues. The chain's CDR3 is CASSLSGNSNQPQHF. The CDR3 DNA sequence: TGTGCCAGCAGTTTGTCCGGGAATAGCAATCAGCCCCAGCATTTT.

This sequence joins TRBV27 and TRBJ1-3, with D unresolved. CDR1 is MNHEY and CDR2 is SMNVEV in the germline V gene (reference sequence). The CDR3 totals 15 residues. V lost 3 bases to trimming and J lost 0 bases, with 9 bases between them. The CDR3 region has the DNA TGTGCCAGCAGTTTGGGGTTTGACTCTGGAAACACCATATATTTT. Residues: CASSLGFDSGNTIYF.

The V and J genes are TRBV19 and TRBJ2-5; 9 nucleotides match TRBD2. The CDR3 length is 15 residues. V lost 5 bases to trimming and J lost 0 bases; unmatched junction nucleotides: 4. Looked up from germline, CDR1 is LNHDA and CDR2 is SQIVND (reference sequence). CDR3 protein: CASSSSGEYQETQYF. In DNA form, the CDR3 reads TGTGCCAGTAGTTCTAGCGGGGAGTACCAAGAGACCCAGTACTTC.

The J gene is TRBJ2-3, the V gene TRBV5-1, with 7 bases lining up with TRBD1. Losses at the gene ends were 4 bases for V and 5 bases for J; bases not matched to a gene: 7. The CDR3 is made up of 14 amino acids. Germline lookup yields CDR1 SGHRS and CDR2 YFSETQ. DNA of the CDR3: TGCGCCAGCAGCCTCGACAGGGCTCTAGATACGCAGTATTTT. Protein product: CASSLDRALDTQYF. Full variable domain (outside the CDR3, taken from reference TRBV5-1 and TRBJ2-3): KAGVTQTPRYLIKTRGQQVTLSCSPISGHRSVSWYQQTPGQGLQFLFEYFSETQRNKGNFPGRFSGRQFSNSRSEMNVSTLELGDSALYLCASSLDRALDTQYFGPGTRLTVL.

This clone showed up just a few times. V and J are TRBV5-1 and TRBJ1-3; no reliable D call. In germline, CDR1 is SGHRS, CDR2 YFSETQ. V was clipped by 0 bases and J by 4 bases, with 8 bases between them. This CDR3 region has 14 residues. CDR3 coding DNA: TGCGCCAGCAGCTTGGGAGGTTTCGGAAACACCATATATTTT. Translating it yields CASSLGGFGNTIYF.

The chain joins TRBV5-1 to TRBJ2-1; D possibly matches TRBD1 or TRBD2 (7 bases each). Germline-derived CDR1 and CDR2 are SGHRS and YFSETQ. The CDR3 runs 16 residues. V was pared by 0 bases and J by 7 bases, with 17 bases between. The CDR3 nucleotides read TGCGCCAGCAGCTTGGCAGGGGGAGGGCTGGGAAATGAGCAGTTCTTC. This sequence encodes CASSLAGGGLGNEQFF.

This clone was found a few times. V gene TRBV19 combines with J gene TRBJ1-4; a weak D match, TRBD1 (6 bases). V lost 5 bases to trimming and J lost 0 bases, with 13 bases between them. CDR3 length: 16 amino acids. Germline CDR1 LNHDA, CDR2 SQIVND (reference sequence). CDR3 region: CASSQDSAATNEKLFF. CDR3 DNA: TGTGCCAGTAGTCAGGACAGCGCAGCAACTAATGAAAAACTGTTTTTT.

J is TRBJ2-1 and V is TRBV5-1, with a weak D call TRBD1 (5 bases). This CDR3 has 16 amino acids. The V and J ends lost 0 bases and 0 bases respectively, with 10 bases between them. Germline V gene lookup returns CDR1 SGHRS and CDR2 YFSETQ. The CDR3 coding sequence is TGCGCCAGCAGCTTGGGACAGCTAAGCTCCTACAATGAGCAGTTCTTC. This translates into CASSLGQLSSYNEQFF. Full variable domain (outside the CDR3, taken from reference TRBV5-1 and TRBJ2-1): KAGVTQTPRYLIKTRGQQVTLSCSPISGHRSVSWYQQTPGQGLQFLFEYFSETQRNKGNFPGRFSGRQFSNSRSEMNVSTLELGDSALYLCASSLGQLSSYNEQFFGPGTRLTVL.

The chain employs TRBV30 and TRBJ2-3; 13 bases fit TRBD2. CDR3 length: 14 amino acids. CDR1 is GTSNPN and CDR2 is SVGIG in the germline V gene (reference sequence). V gave up 5 bases and J gave up 3 bases; unmatched junction bases: 2. The CDR3 sequence is CAWETSGRTDTQYF. CDR3 nucleotides: TGTGCCTGGGAGACTAGCGGGAGGACAGATACGCAGTATTTT.

This clone was picked up a small number of times. The chain recombines TRBV10-3 with TRBJ2-1; D may be TRBD2 (5 bases). V was pared by 7 bases and J by 4 bases, with 11 bases between. The CDR3 is 13 residues long. Germline V gene lookup returns CDR1 ENHRY and CDR2 SYGVKD. Here the CDR3 DNA reads TGTGCCATCATGGCAGAGGGTTACAATGAGCAGTTCTTC. It specifies CAIMAEGYNEQFF.

The chain links TRBV6-1 to TRBJ2-1; D is possibly TRBD1 (6 bases). The ends were cut back, 1 base at V and 3 bases at J, with 7 bases in the middle. The CDR3 consists of 14 residues. Germline V gene sequence: CDR1 MNHNS, CDR2 SASEGT. The CDR3 is CASSEGGHYNEQFF. CDR3 bases: TGTGCCAGCAGTGAAGGGGGACACTACAATGAGCAGTTCTTC.